One T cell receptor (beta chain) is described in this entry. Preparation of the TCRbeta library used unique molecular identifiers. TCRdb used MiXCR to reprocess the PCR reads, holding one entry per CDR3 protein. The table has a few hundred thousand distinct CDR3 sequences, 27% seen once. This CDR3 has 8 residues. Germline loops: CDR1 DFQATT, CDR2 SNEGSKA (reference sequence). This specimen belongs to a study of T-cell reconstitution after alpha-beta-depleted transplantation in children. The chain is built from TRBV20-1 and TRBJ2-1; possibly TRBD1 for D (6 bases). Material: PBMCs, obtained before TCRalphabeta/CD19-depleted stem cell transplant. The sequence was obtained from a boy younger than two with Wiskott-Aldrich syndrome, due to receive a stem cell transplant. CDR3 in DNA: TGCAGAGGGGGTGAGCAGTTCTTC. Translated, it gives CRGGEQFF.